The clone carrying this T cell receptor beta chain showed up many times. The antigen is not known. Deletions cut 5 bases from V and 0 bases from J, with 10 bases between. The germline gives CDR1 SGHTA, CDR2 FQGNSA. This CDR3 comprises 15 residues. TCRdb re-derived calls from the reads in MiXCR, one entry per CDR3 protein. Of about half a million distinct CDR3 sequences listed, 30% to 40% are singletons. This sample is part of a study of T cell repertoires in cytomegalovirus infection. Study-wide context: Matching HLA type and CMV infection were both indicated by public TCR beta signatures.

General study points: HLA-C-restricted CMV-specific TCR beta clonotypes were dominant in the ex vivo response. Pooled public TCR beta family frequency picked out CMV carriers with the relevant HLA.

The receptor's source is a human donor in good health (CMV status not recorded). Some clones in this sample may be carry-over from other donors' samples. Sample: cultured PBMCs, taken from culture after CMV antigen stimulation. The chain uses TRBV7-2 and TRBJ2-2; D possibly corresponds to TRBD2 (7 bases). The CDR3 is CASSGGATNTGELFF. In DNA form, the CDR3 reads TGTGCCAGCAGCGGGGGGGCAACGAACACCGGGGAGCTGTTTTTT.